The 6 T cell receptor beta chains below all came from one sample that was sequenced in a study of early T cells in non-severe SARS-CoV-2 infection. In TCRdb, the 5' RACE reads were re-called with MiXCR into one record per CDR3 protein. The sample comprises around 77,000 distinct CDR3 sequences, around a tenth of which are singletons, and under 10% rests with the top ten. Sample: whole blood, taken at baseline. All receptors come from an adult who was a healthcare worker with PCR-confirmed SARS-CoV-2 infection or an uninfected control (not recorded which).

This clonotype was observed many times. The rearrangement links TRBV12-3 or TRBV12-4 to TRBJ1-5; D is perhaps TRBD1 (5 bases). The CDR3 length is 14 residues. V gave up 8 bases and J gave up 4 bases, with 15 bases separating them. This CDR3 reads CASSFGAANQPQHF. As DNA, the CDR3 is TGTGCCAGCTCCTTTGGGGCCGCTAATCAGCCCCAGCATTTT.

This clonotype has only a few counts. The J gene is TRBJ1-2, the V gene TRBV7-9, with D unresolved. Germline CDR1 reads SEHNR; CDR2 reads FQNEAQ (reference sequence). The CDR3 contains 12 residues. Trimming stripped 1 base from V and 7 bases from J, with 7 bases between. The CDR3, as DNA: TGTGCCAGCAGCTTAGGGCAGGCTGGCTACACCTTC. This translates into CASSLGQAGYTF.

This clonotype was seen at least ten times. The chain carries TRBV7-3 and TRBJ2-3; a possible D gene is TRBD2 (7 bases). Germline assignment: CDR1 SGHTA and CDR2 FQGTGA. This CDR3 has 16 amino acids. Trimming shortened V by 1 base and J by 6 bases, and 17 bases separated the two germline ends. CDR3 loop: CASSLNPAGQGDTQYF. The DNA for the CDR3 is TGTGCCAGCAGCTTAAATCCAGCGGGGCAGGGGGATACGCAGTATTTT.

This clonotype was seen only a few times. This chain uses TRBV5-4 with TRBJ2-2; 9 positions agree with TRBD2. Germline trimming cut 3 bases from V and 4 bases from J; bases unmatched to any gene: 4. CDR3 length: 15 residues. The germline V gene has CDR1 SGHNT and CDR2 YYREEE (reference sequence). CDR3 loop: CASSSGLASTGELFF. CDR3 nucleotide sequence: TGTGCCAGCAGCTCGGGACTAGCAAGCACCGGGGAGCTGTTTTTT.

The gene calls are TRBV11-3 and TRBJ2-1, with 8 bases lining up with TRBD1. J was trimmed by 8 bases and V by 4 bases; bases with no gene match: 4. The CDR3 runs 13 residues. Germline CDR1 is SGHNT and CDR2 is YENEEA. The CDR3 protein is CASSWDRIYEQFF. The CDR3 DNA sequence: TGTGCCAGCAGCTGGGACAGGATTTATGAGCAGTTCTTC.

This clonotype was seen only a few times. The chain links TRBV11-2 to TRBJ1-2; D is undetermined. The V end lost 0 bases, the J end lost 4 bases, and 12 bases lay between the germline ends. CDR3 length equals 15 residues. CDR1 SGHAT and CDR2 FQNNGV come from the germline V gene. This chain's CDR3 is CASSLDGASLYGYTF. The CDR3 DNA reads TGTGCCAGCAGCTTAGATGGCGCTTCCCTCTATGGCTACACCTTC.